This record concerns one T cell receptor beta chain sequence. This sample stems from a study of cytomegalovirus exposure and HLA in healthy donors. The PCR was carried out with 60 Vbeta primers and 13 Jbeta primers. The method was immunoSEQ multiplex PCR; TCRdb's version includes in-frame clones alone and lacks a portion of them. The table lists 180,000 or so clones. The CDR3 runs to 15 residues. Between the trimmed V and J ends, which lost 5 bases and 8 bases, there was a span of 16 bases. In germline, CDR1 is SGHTA, CDR2 FQGNSA. Sequenced sample: PBMCs. The V and J genes are TRBV7-2 and TRBJ1-6; no definite D call. This clonotype originated in a woman between 18 and 29 years old in good health and CMV-seropositive. The CDR3: CASSPRITSDSPLHF. Written as DNA, the CDR3 is TGTGCCAGCAGCCCCAGGATCACGTCGGATTCACCCCTCCACTTT.